The 13 T cell receptor beta chains below come from one sample, sequenced in a study of regulatory T cells in long-lasting Graves disease. Construction of the TCR beta libraries employed iRepertoire HTBI primers in conjunction with Arm-PCR of CDR3 regions. TCRdb analysed the multiplex PCR reads with MiXCR anew, one entry per CDR3 protein. The sample yields more than 450,000 distinct CDR3 sequences, roughly 15% seen once. Time point here: newly diagnosed GD, antithyroid drugs for less than 3 months. Making the TCR library involved RNA that had been extracted from PBMCs. This same sample was also taken into another study, of T cells in Graves' hyperthyroidism and ophthalmopathy.

The sample here was peripheral blood mononuclear cells (PBMCs), taken at new diagnosis, from a patient treated with antithyroid drugs. These TCRs come from a man in his forties with Graves disease.

This clonotype was counted at least ten times. The rearrangement uses TRBV30 and TRBJ2-7; D is uncertain. Trimming removed 7 bases from V and 4 bases from J, with 11 bases in between. The germline V gene has CDR1 GTSNPN and CDR2 SVGIG (reference sequence). CDR3 size: 11 residues. The CDR3 DNA follows: TGTGCCTTTAATACAAATTACGAGCAGTACTTC. This encodes CAFNTNYEQYF.

A remark on this clonotype: A read error may produce the germline difference seen at one junction end. The J gene is TRBJ2-7, the V gene TRBV24-1, with no clear D. The germline V gene has CDR1 KGHDR and CDR2 SFDVKD. The CDR3 has 12 amino acids. CDR3 sequence: CATASDTPEQCF. Here the CDR3 DNA reads TGTGCCACCGCTTCCGACACCCCGGAGCAGTGCTTC.

This clonotype has ten or more counts. The chain recombines TRBV30 with TRBJ2-1; 8 bases line up with TRBD1. The CDR3 has 14 amino acids. The V gene's germline CDR1 is GTSNPN and CDR2 SVGIG (reference sequence). The V segment lost 3 bases and the J segment 12 bases; nucleotides outside the gene matches: 13. The CDR3 region is CAWSPGTGLGRQFF. DNA of the CDR3: TGTGCCTGGAGCCCCGGGACAGGCCTCGGTCGGCAGTTCTTC.

Many counts were recorded for this clonotype. The chain uses TRBV20-1 and TRBJ1-5; 9 bases agree with TRBD1. J lost 7 bases, V lost 6 bases, and 4 bases had no gene match. This CDR3 has 12 residues. Germline V gives CDR1 DFQATT, CDR2 SNEGSKA (reference sequence). The CDR3 loop is CSAPTGGQPQHF. The CDR3 DNA sequence: TGCAGTGCCCCGACAGGGGGACAGCCCCAGCATTTT.

This clonotype showed up many times. V is TRBV20-1 and J is TRBJ2-3; D is uncertain. Germline CDR1 and CDR2: DFQATT and SNEGSKA (reference sequence). This CDR3 has 9 residues. Between the trimmed V and J ends, which lost 7 bases and 2 bases, there was a span of 1 base. The DNA of the CDR3 is TGCAGTGACACAGATACGCAGTATTTT. Protein product: CSDTDTQYF.

The V gene is TRBV19, the J gene TRBJ2-1; D is undetermined. Germline V gives CDR1 LNHDA, CDR2 SQIVND (reference sequence). Trimming pared 10 bases from V and 9 bases from J, leaving 13 bases between. CDR3 length equals 11 residues. CDR3 sequence: CANTNIGEQFF. The CDR3 DNA sequence: TGTGCCAATACCAATATCGGTGAGCAGTTCTTC.

Of note for this clonotype: Just one base apart from a much larger clone, this may be a read error. The CDR3 sequence is CASSPRDRDLSRAFF. The CDR3 DNA follows: TGTGCCAGCTCACCAAGGGACAGGGACCTCTCCCGAGCTTTCTTT. J is TRBJ1-1 and V is TRBV18, with 9 bases fitting TRBD1. This CDR3 has 15 amino acids. The germline V gene has CDR1 KGHSH and CDR2 LQKENI. V lost 2 bases, J lost 10 bases, and 11 bases stayed unmatched.

The chain is built from TRBV5-8 and TRBJ1-1; D uncertain. The CDR3 has 15 amino acids. Per germline, CDR1 SGHTS and CDR2 YDEGEE. Trimming pared 3 bases from V and 6 bases from J, leaving 18 bases between. The CDR3 reads CASSSRTAYRSEAFF. CDR3 in DNA: TGTGCCAGCAGCTCGCGGACGGCCTATAGGTCTGAAGCTTTCTTT. Full variable domain (missing parts from reference TRBV5-8 and TRBJ1-1): EAGVTQSPTHLIKTRGQQATLRCSPISGHTSVYWYQQALGLGLQFLLWYDEGEERNRGNFPPRFSGRQFPNYSSELNVNALELEDSALYLCASSSRTAYRSEAFFGQGTRLTVV.

In the case of this clonotype: This may stem from a read error, because a much larger clone lies one nucleotide away. The V and J genes are TRBV7-3 and TRBJ2-1, with D unresolved. From germline, CDR1 is SGHTA and CDR2 FQGTGA. Trimming left V 1 base short and J 7 bases short, with 8 bases between. This CDR3 region has 13 residues. CDR3 sequence: CASSLKVKNEQFF. Written as DNA, the CDR3 is TGTGCCAGCAGCTTAAAAGTGAAAAATGAGCAGTTCTTC.

This sequence joins TRBV20-1 and TRBJ2-1, with D possibly being TRBD2 (6 bases). Germline CDR1 DFQATT, CDR2 SNEGSKA (reference sequence). V lost 3 bases, J lost 8 bases, and 14 bases lay in between. The CDR3 is 13 amino acids. The CDR3 loop is CSASSGSMDEQFF. As DNA, the CDR3 is TGCAGTGCTAGCTCCGGGAGTATGGATGAGCAGTTCTTC.

This clonotype appeared a few times. This chain connects TRBV20-1 to TRBJ2-7, with D possibly called TRBD1 or TRBD2 (5 bases each). The germline CDR1 and CDR2 sequences are DFQATT and SNEGSKA (reference sequence). Trimming shortened V by 0 bases and J by 1 base, and 22 bases separated the two germline ends. The CDR3 loop spans 18 amino acids. The CDR3 nucleotides read TGCAGTGCTAGAGATCCCCCGGGACGGAATATTCCATCCTACGAGCAGTACTTC. Translating gives CSARDPPGRNIPSYEQYF.

This clonotype was counted between two and nine times. The chain carries TRBV7-6 and TRBJ2-7, with 7 nucleotides matching TRBD1. V dropped 5 bases and J dropped 2; count of bases not matched to a gene: 15. CDR1 is SGHVS and CDR2 is FNYEAQ in the germline V gene. The CDR3 spans 17 residues. The CDR3 nucleotides read TGTGCCAGCAGCCGTTACCCTCAGGGGGACCCCGCCTACGAGCAGTACTTC. Protein: CASSRYPQGDPAYEQYF.

The V call is TRBV12-3 or TRBV12-4, the J call TRBJ2-7; D call uncertain. V was clipped by 1 base and J by 0 bases, with 10 bases between them. The CDR3 sequence is 15 residues long. CDR3 residues: CASSLGPPSSYEQYF. CDR3 DNA: TGTGCCAGCAGTTTAGGGCCTCCAAGCTCCTACGAGCAGTACTTC.